Below, 8 T cell receptor beta chains from the same sample are listed, as sequenced in a study of cytomegalovirus exposure and HLA in healthy donors. The PCR had 60 Vbeta and 13 Jbeta primers. TCRdb's table, derived via immunoSEQ multiplex PCR, lists solely in-frame clones and lacks some. The data contain roughly 140,000 clones, 55% to 70% of them singletons. Sequenced sample: PBMCs. The receptors shown here come from a woman aged 25 to 39 in good health and CMV-seropositive.

This clone was seen a few times. The rearrangement uses TRBV11-2 and TRBJ2-5; 10 nucleotides align to TRBD2. Germline V gives CDR1 SGHAT, CDR2 FQNNGV. Trimming at V came to 6 bases and at J to 1 base, leaving 5 bases not matched to a gene. The CDR3 contains 15 residues. CDR3 sequence reads: CASSRTSGSQETQYF. The CDR3 nucleotides read TGTGCCAGCAGTAGGACTAGCGGCTCCCAAGAGACCCAGTACTTC. Full variable domain (rest looked up from reference TRBV11-2 and TRBJ2-5): EAGVAQSPRYKIIEKRQSVAFWCNPISGHATLYWYQQILGQGPKLLIQFQNNGVVDDSQLPKDRFSAERLKGVDSTLKIQPAKLEDSAVYLCASSRTSGSQETQYFGPGTRLLVL.

The gene calls are TRBV7-2 and TRBJ2-5, with 11 bases identical to TRBD2. The V gene's germline CDR1 is SGHTA and CDR2 FQGNSA. Germline trimming cut 1 base from V and 0 bases from J; bases unmatched to any gene: 7. The CDR3 runs 18 residues. CDR3 protein: CASSLVTSGGPYQETQYF. CDR3 coding DNA: TGTGCCAGCAGCTTAGTTACTAGCGGGGGCCCGTACCAAGAGACCCAGTACTTC.

The chain joins TRBV6-6 to TRBJ1-1; D is ambiguous. This CDR3 is 13 amino acids long. V was shortened by 3 bases and J by 3 bases, with 8 bases between the two germline ends. CDR1 and CDR2 (germline): MNHNY, SVGAGI (reference sequence). The CDR3 sequence: CASSYRRDTEAFF. In DNA form, the CDR3 reads TGTGCCAGCAGTTATCGGAGGGACACTGAAGCTTTCTTT.

By frequency in the sample, this clone is medium-sized. The gene calls are TRBV5-1 and TRBJ2-1, with 8 nucleotides matching TRBD2. With V trimmed by 3 bases and J by 7 bases, 12 bases remained unmatched. Germline V gene data show CDR1 as SGHRS and CDR2 as YFSETQ. This CDR3 has 16 residues. CDR3 region: CASSSATSALRNEQFF. Here the CDR3 DNA reads TGCGCCAGCAGCTCAGCGACTAGCGCCTTGAGGAATGAGCAGTTCTTC.

V usage is TRBV9 and J usage is TRBJ1-1, with 7 bases matching TRBD1. Trimming at V came to 7 bases and at J to 1 base, leaving 4 bases not matched to a gene. This CDR3 comprises 13 residues. Germline CDR1 SGDLS, CDR2 YYNGEE. CDR3 protein: CASAGTANTEAFF. The DNA of the CDR3 is TGTGCCAGCGCCGGGACAGCGAACACTGAAGCTTTCTTT.

This sequence joins TRBV5-6 and TRBJ1-4; D not certain. The CDR3 is made up of 14 amino acids. The ends were cut back, 0 bases at V and 8 bases at J, with 11 bases in the middle. The germline gives CDR1 SGHDT, CDR2 YYEEEE. The CDR3 region is CASSLARGSEKLFF. The CDR3 region has the DNA TGTGCCAGCAGCTTGGCCAGAGGTTCGGAAAAACTGTTTTTT. The whole variable domain, filled in from reference TRBV5-6 and TRBJ1-4, reads DAGVTQSPTHLIKTRGQQVTLRCSPKSGHDTVSWYQQALGQGPQFIFQYYEEEERQRGNFPDRFSGHQFPNYSSELNVNALLLGDSALYLCASSLARGSEKLFFGSGTQLSVL.

This clone came up a few times. V and J are TRBV2 and TRBJ2-7, with 9 bases matching TRBD2. The CDR3 sequence is 14 residues long. V dropped 8 bases and J dropped 5; count of bases not matched to a gene: 10. Germline CDR1 reads SNHLY; CDR2 reads FYNNEI. CDR3 nucleotides: TGTGCCAGCGGTAGGGCGGGAGGGCAGGACGAGCAGTACTTC. Its protein product is CASGRAGGQDEQYF.

This clone has a handful of counts. The chain combines TRBV4-2 with TRBJ1-2; 7 nucleotides match TRBD1. The CDR3 length is 13 residues. V lost 4 bases, J lost 5 bases, and 4 bases stayed unmatched. Germline values: CDR1 LGHNA, CDR2 YNFKEQ. The CDR3 sequence: CASSRDSEYGYTF. CDR3 nucleotide sequence: TGTGCCAGCAGCCGGGACAGCGAATATGGCTACACCTTC.